This TCR beta chain was observed in a study of blood T cells in healthy people across ages. Findings of the study overall: A strong correlation was seen between TCR beta diversity and naive T cell percentage.

Each sample had at least 6.5 million PBMCs isolated. The CDR3 loop spans 12 amino acids. Germline V gene data show CDR1 as SGHDT and CDR2 as YYEEEE. V lost 1 base and J lost 4, with 5 bases in between. As concerns this clonotype: Antigen unknown.

A second PCR, run for roughly 7 to 12 cycles, used a sample-barcoded 5' primer plus a J-beta primer mix. TCRdb independently ran MiXCR on the 5' RACE reads; one entry per CDR3 protein. In the table there are over a million distinct CDR3 sequences, roughly a quarter of which are singletons. These data were likewise used in another study, on T cells of mothers and their children. That paper notes: During the second PCR, the M1S primer introduced sample barcodes along with 2-4 random nucleotides.

Sequencing was performed on blood. V gene TRBV5-6 combines with J gene TRBJ2-5; D remains unclear. The receptor was isolated from a girl aged 2-10 years in good health. CDR3 loop: CASSLYLETQYF. In DNA, the CDR3 is TGTGCCAGCAGCTTGTATCTAGAGACCCAGTACTTC.